This is a list of T cell receptor beta chains from one sample in a study of graft-versus-host responses after intestinal transplantation. Sequenced by immunoSEQ multiplex PCR; TCRdb stores in-frame clones only, minus some. The sample lists approximately 90,000 clones; around 84% were seen once. The antigens of these receptors remain unknown. This sample comprised unstimulated CD4+ T cells sorted from spleen or lymph node cells, obtained before intestinal transplant. The receptors were gathered from a human donor who received an intestinal transplant. Both conserved end residues are part of each CDR3. Fields, in order: V gene, J gene, D gene, clone size, CDR3 DNA, CDR3 protein. The D gene is left open where the match is weak. Clone size is given for some rows only: seen once, a few or many times, or a class if the clone is expanded.

>TRBV7-9|TRBJ2-1|TRBD2|-
TGTGCCAGCAGCTTAGCGCTAAGACTAGCGGGTGAGCAGTTCTTC
CASSLALRLAGEQFF
>TRBV10-1|TRBJ1-3|-|-
TGCGCCAGCAGTGAGACGACAGGAGCCGGAAACACCATATATTTT
CASSETTGAGNTIYF
>TRBV18|TRBJ2-5|TRBD1|-
TGTGCCAGCTCTCAGGACAGGGGGGAGACCCAGTACTTC
CASSQDRGETQYF
>TRBV7-8|TRBJ2-6|-|-
TGTGCCAGCAGCTTAGGCAGGGGAAGCTCTGGGGCCAACGTCCTGACTTTC
CASSLGRGSSGANVLTF
>TRBV19|TRBJ2-1|-|-
TGTGCCAGTAGTATAAACTATGAGCAGTTCTTC
CASSINYEQFF
>TRBV6-4|TRBJ1-6|-|once
TGTGCCAGCAGTGCGGGAAGCTCCTATAATTCACCCCTCCACTTT
CASSAGSSYNSPLHF
>TRBV28|TRBJ2-2|-|-
TGTGCCAGTGGGGCATCGAACACCGGGGAGCTGTTTTTT
CASGASNTGELFF
>TRBV6-5|TRBJ2-1|-|-
TGTGCCAGCAGTTCCCTCGGTTACAATGAGCAGTTCTTC
CASSSLGYNEQFF
>TRBV28|TRBJ1-5|TRBD1|-
TGTGCCAGCAGTTTACGGGACAGGGGACCTAAGAGGGGTCAGCCCCAGCATTTT
CASSLRDRGPKRGQPQHF
>TRBV27|TRBJ1-1|-|-
TGTGCCAGCAGGAATAAACAGGAGAACACTGAAGCTTTCTTT
CASRNKQENTEAFF
>TRBV5-1|TRBJ2-1|TRBD1|-
TGCGCCAGCAGCTTGGCCCCGACAGGGGCCCACACTAATGAGCAGTTCTTC
CASSLAPTGAHTNEQFF
>TRBV5-1|TRBJ2-1|TRBD1|-
TGCGCCAGCAGCTCCGGGACAGGGAACAATGAGCAGTTCTTC
CASSSGTGNNEQFF
>TRBV28|TRBJ1-4|-|-
TGTGCCAGCTACCAAGGAGATAATGAAAAACTGTTTTTT
CASYQGDNEKLFF
>TRBV14|TRBJ2-1|TRBD2|-
TGTGCCAGCAGCCCGGGACTAGCGGGGGGGCTTGAGCAGTTCTTC
CASSPGLAGGLEQFF
>TRBV7-8|TRBJ1-1|-|-
TGTGCCAGCAGCTTAGTTCAAGGGGTCACTGAAGCTTTCTTT
CASSLVQGVTEAFF
>TRBV4-1|TRBJ2-7|-|-
TGCGCCAGCAGCCAACGGGTAGACTCCTACGAGCAGTACTTC
CASSQRVDSYEQYF
>TRBV4-2|TRBJ1-1|TRBD1|-
TGTGCCAGCAGCCAAGGGGACAGGGAGGTCACTGAAGCTTTCTTT
CASSQGDREVTEAFF
>TRBV5-1|TRBJ2-3|TRBD2|-
TGCGCCAGCAGCCTACCCCGGGAGGGCACAGATACGCAGTATTTT
CASSLPREGTDTQYF
>TRBV30|TRBJ1-3|TRBD1|few
TGTGCCTGTGGACAGGGGAGCGGAAACACCATATATTTT
CACGQGSGNTIYF
>TRBV5-1|TRBJ2-3|-|-
TGCGCCAGCAGCTTGGAAGCTGGTACGCAGTATTTT
CASSLEAGTQYF
>TRBV5-1|TRBJ2-7|-|once
TGCGCCAGCAGCTTCTCGACAAACGAGCAGTACTTC
CASSFSTNEQYF
>TRBV6-5|TRBJ2-7|-|few
TGTGCCAGCAGTCAAGGCGACAGGTTCTACGAGCAGTACTTC
CASSQGDRFYEQYF
>TRBV12-5|TRBJ2-2|TRBD1|-
TGTGCTAGTGGTACACGGGACAGGGGAGGCACCGGGGAGCTGTTTTTT
CASGTRDRGGTGELFF
>TRBV7-6|TRBJ1-2|-|-
TGTGCCAGCAGCTTCGGGCAGGGCGACGGCTACACCTTC
CASSFGQGDGYTF
>TRBV6-5|TRBJ2-7|TRBD1|-
TGTGCCAGCAGTTACTCCCGACAGGGAACCTACGAGCAGTACTTC
CASSYSRQGTYEQYF
>TRBV7-6|TRBJ2-5|TRBD2|-
TGTGCCAGCAGCTTAGGCCTAGCGGGTATCGGGGAGACCCAGTACTTC
CASSLGLAGIGETQYF
>TRBV6-1|TRBJ1-6|-|-
TGTGCCAGCAGTGAGGGCTGGGTGGTTTCACCCCTCCACTTT
CASSEGWVVSPLHF
>TRBV28|TRBJ2-1|-|-
TGTGCCAGCAGCCACACTGGGACTGGGAGGTATGAGCAGTTCTTC
CASSHTGTGRYEQFF
>TRBV11-3|TRBJ2-3|-|-
TGTGCCAGCAGCTTAGGCCGGTGGGGGCCTGGAGATACGCAGTATTTT
CASSLGRWGPGDTQYF
>TRBV18|TRBJ2-7|TRBD1|-
TGTGCCAGCTCACGGGACAGGGACGAGCAGTACTTC
CASSRDRDEQYF
>TRBV9|TRBJ2-3|TRBD2|-
TGTGCCAGCGCCCTAGCGGGGGCCAACACAGATACGCAGTATTTT
CASALAGANTDTQYF
>TRBV14|TRBJ1-1|-|-
TGTGCCAGCAGCCTGCAGACTTTAACCACTGAAGCTTTCTTT
CASSLQTLTTEAFF
>TRBV5-1|TRBJ2-7|-|-
TGCGCCAGCAGCAAGCCAGGGACCTACGAGCAGTACTTC
CASSKPGTYEQYF
>TRBV11-1|TRBJ2-7|-|-
TGTGCCAGCAGCTTACCGCAGGGGAACTCCTACGAGCAGTACTTC
CASSLPQGNSYEQYF
>TRBV5-4|TRBJ1-6|-|few
TGTGCCAGCAGCTTGGGACAGGCCAGCCCCCTCCACTTT
CASSLGQASPLHF
>TRBV7-2|TRBJ1-6|-|-
TGTGCCAGCGGCCTGGAGGGGAGTTCACCCCTCCACTTT
CASGLEGSSPLHF
>TRBV5-1|TRBJ1-2|TRBD1|-
TGCGCCAGCAGCAAGACAGGGGGCCTTGGCTACACCTTC
CASSKTGGLGYTF
>TRBV9|TRBJ2-5|TRBD2|-
TGTGCCAGCAGCGTTAGCGGGAGCGACCGTGAGCAGTACTTC
CASSVSGSDREQYF
>TRBV6-5|TRBJ1-2|-|-
TGTGCCAGCAGGTCAGGACAGCTTAATTATGGCTACACCTTC
CASRSGQLNYGYTF
>TRBV27|TRBJ2-7|-|-
TGTGCCAGCAGTCCGCGCGGTGCTACCATATACGAGCAGTACTTC
CASSPRGATIYEQYF
>TRBV9|TRBJ2-3|TRBD2|-
TGTGCCAGCAGCGTAGTGGCTAGCGGGTTCCCAGATACGCAGTATTTT
CASSVVASGFPDTQYF
>TRBV19|TRBJ1-5|-|-
TGTGCCAGTAGGGCACCGGGGGGCGGTCAGCCCCAGCATTTT
CASRAPGGGQPQHF
>TRBV19|TRBJ1-5|-|-
TGTGCCAGTAGTCCCGACAGAAATCAGCCCCAGCATTTT
CASSPDRNQPQHF